The entry that follows covers one TCR beta chain sequence. No antigen is known for it. TCRdb keeps only in-frame clones here, not all; method: immunoSEQ multiplex PCR. The repertoire holds over 45,000 clones, with around 88% as singletons. This sample is part of a study of OX40 agonist ivuxolimab in advanced cancers. Study-wide results and limits: Normalized T-cell clonal expansion was also low in a subset of nonresponders.

The sampling schedule covered blood at baseline, cycle 4 day 1, and cycle 7 day 1. The sequence came from an adult with an advanced solid tumor such as melanoma, head and neck, liver or kidney cancer. The source was CD4+ or CD8+ T cells sorted from blood, collected in a trial of the OX40 agonist ivuxolimab.

CDR3 amino acids: CASSGLAGGSQETQYF. In nucleotides, the CDR3 is TGTGCCAGCAGCGGACTAGCGGGAGGTTCTCAAGAGACCCAGTACTTC. The chain uses TRBV9 and TRBJ2-5; 13 positions match TRBD2. With V trimmed by 3 bases and J by 2 bases, 4 bases remained unmatched. The CDR3 sequence is 16 residues long. Looked up from germline, CDR1 is SGDLS and CDR2 is YYNGEE.